This T cell receptor (beta chain) was captured in a study of cytomegalovirus exposure and HLA in healthy donors. Whole-study context: The study's early data release held about 77 million unique TCRs from HLA-typed donors. Study conclusions and caveats: It was only CMV serostatus that was available as immune exposure information.

As to this clone: Its antigen is still unknown.

Every donor was a healthy person donating bone marrow. 13 Jbeta primers and 60 Vbeta primers were used for the PCR. Here immunoSEQ multiplex PCR was the method, and the copy in TCRdb shows in-frame clones only, minus some. The sample lists roughly 160,000 clones, 71% seen once, with approximately 1.5% in the top ten. The CDR3 is 12 residues long. The germline CDR1 and CDR2 sequences are SNHLY and FYNNEI. The germline V and J ends were trimmed by 8 bases and 3 bases, with 11 bases remaining between them. This receptor was identified in a girl between 5 and 17 years old in good health and CMV-seronegative. Sequencing input: PBMCs. The rearrangement links TRBV2 to TRBJ2-7; D unresolved. The CDR3 is CASRYPNYEQYF. DNA of the CDR3: TGTGCCAGCCGGTACCCAAACTACGAGCAGTACTTC.